Below are 27 T cell receptor beta chains sequenced from a single sample in a study of shared clonotypes between healthy human individuals (dated by TCRdb to between 2020 and 2021). Library preparation was by the immunoSEQ multiplex PCR assay. Not all clones reach the TCRdb copy of this immuneACCESS table, which keeps in-frame sequences only. Checked studies attribute under half of the gap to unresolved V genes and leave the rest unexplained. A total of around 500,000 clones appear in this sample, around 79% of them only once. In total, the top ten clones hold over 10% of the sample. The sequenced sample consisted of PBMCs. The receptors come from a woman in her thirties or forties in good health. Some clones in this sample may be carry-over from other donors' samples.

The chain has TRBV19 and TRBJ2-1, with unresolved D. The CDR3 consists of 12 residues. V lost 2 bases to trimming and J lost 7 bases, with 6 bases between them. CDR1 is LNHDA and CDR2 is SQIVND in the germline V gene (reference sequence). The CDR3 protein is CASSIRGNEQFF. In DNA form, the CDR3 reads TGTGCCAGTAGTATAAGAGGAAATGAGCAGTTCTTC.

This clone was seen a few times. CDR3 in amino acids: CASSIQHVQPQHF. CDR3 nucleotide sequence: TGTGCCAGTAGCATCCAGCACGTCCAGCCCCAGCATTTT. The rearrangement joins TRBV19 to TRBJ1-5; the D is unclear. CDR1 and CDR2 from the germline V gene are LNHDA and SQIVND (reference sequence). The length of the CDR3 is 13 residues. The germline V and J ends were trimmed by 6 bases and 7 bases, with 13 bases remaining between them.

The CDR3 coding sequence is TGTGCCAGCAGCTTAGGACTAGCCTACGAGCAGTACTTC. It encodes CASSLGLAYEQYF. This chain links TRBV7-6 with TRBJ2-7, with TRBD2 as a possible D gene (6 bases). The CDR3 sequence is 13 residues long. Germline CDR1 and CDR2: SGHVS and FNYEAQ. Trimming took off 1 base at V and 2 bases at J, with 6 bases between the two ends.

As regards this clone: The junction departs from the called germline gene at one end, perhaps through a read error. The rearrangement joins TRBV7-7 to TRBJ2-1, with D possibly matching TRBD2 (6 bases). This CDR3 spans 14 amino acids. In germline, CDR1 is SSHAT, CDR2 FNYEAQ (reference sequence). The CDR3 sequence: CASSLDPSVDEQFF. CDR3 bases: TGTGCTAGCAGCTTAGATCCTAGCGTCGATGAGCAGTTCTTC.

The chain is built from TRBV4-3 and TRBJ2-3; tentatively, D is TRBD1 (5 bases). Deletions cut 0 bases from V and 3 bases from J, with 10 bases between. This CDR3 spans 15 amino acids. Germline V gives CDR1 LGHNA, CDR2 YSLEER. CDR3 protein: CASSQEGQGTDTQYF. The CDR3 DNA reads as TGCGCCAGCAGCCAAGAAGGGCAGGGAACAGATACGCAGTATTTT.

J is TRBJ2-4 and V is TRBV7-6; perhaps D is TRBD1 or TRBD2 (5 bases each). Germline-derived CDR1 and CDR2 are SGHVS and FNYEAQ. V was shortened by 1 base and J by 9 bases, with 13 bases between the two germline ends. There are 14 residues in the CDR3. As DNA, the CDR3 is TGTGCCAGCAGCTTAGGAGGGACCGAGGGCATTCAGTACTTC. Residues: CASSLGGTEGIQYF.

This clone was counted only a few times. This chain uses TRBV11-2 with TRBJ2-7, with 10 bases fitting TRBD2. This CDR3 is 15 amino acids long. From germline, CDR1 is SGHAT and CDR2 FQNNGV. V lost 6 bases, J lost 3 bases, and 8 bases stayed unmatched. The CDR3 nucleotides are TGTGCCAGCAGTTTCGGACTAGCGGACGGCTACGAGCAGTACTTC. Translation gives CASSFGLADGYEQYF.

V is TRBV15 and J is TRBJ1-1; D not certain. The germline gives CDR1 LNHNV, CDR2 YYDKDF (reference sequence). CDR3 length equals 13 residues. Trimming stripped 6 bases from V and 4 bases from J, with 12 bases between. DNA for the CDR3: TGTGCCACCAGTCCGCGGCGGGGCACTGAAGCTTTCTTT. This gives the protein CATSPRRGTEAFF.

V is TRBV6-4 and J is TRBJ2-2; 7 nucleotides align to TRBD1. Losses at the gene ends were 8 bases for V and 0 bases for J; bases not matched to a gene: 3. Germline values: CDR1 MRHNA, CDR2 SNTAGT. This CDR3 is 14 amino acids long. CDR3 sequence reads: CASGQGANTGELFF. DNA for the CDR3: TGTGCCAGCGGTCAGGGGGCGAACACCGGGGAGCTGTTTTTT.

The CDR3 nucleotides are TGTGCCAGTGTCTCGCGGCGTCGGGCCCACAACGAAAAACTGTTTTTT. This sequence encodes CASVSRRRAHNEKLFF. The rearrangement uses TRBV19 and TRBJ1-4; D is unresolved. From germline, CDR1 is LNHDA and CDR2 SQIVND (reference sequence). The V and J ends lost 8 bases and 8 bases respectively, with 24 bases between them. The CDR3 contains 16 residues.

The V call is TRBV6-1, the J call TRBJ2-4, with D possibly being TRBD2 (5 bases). The germline V gene has CDR1 MNHNS and CDR2 SASEGT. The CDR3 has 13 amino acids. V dropped 6 bases and J dropped 9 bases, with 15 bases sitting between them. CDR3 amino acids: CASSDRGVGIQYF. The CDR3 DNA follows: TGTGCCAGCAGCGACCGGGGAGTCGGCATTCAGTACTTC.

The chain has TRBV28 and TRBJ2-7; D possibly corresponds to TRBD2 (6 bases). Per germline, CDR1 MDHEN and CDR2 SYDVKM. The V and J ends lost 1 base and 6 bases respectively, with 16 bases between them. This CDR3 comprises 15 residues. The CDR3 nucleotides are TGTGCCAGCAGTTTATTTACCCAGTCGCGGGGCGAGCAGTACTTC. This sequence encodes CASSLFTQSRGEQYF.

This clone appeared once. The rearrangement uses TRBV14 and TRBJ2-1; 9 bases map to TRBD1. There are 17 residues in the CDR3. Trimming removed 4 bases from V and 11 bases from J; junction bases left unmatched: 18. CDR1 is SGHDN, CDR2 FVKESK, per germline. Written as DNA, the CDR3 is TGTGCCAGCAGCCTCCTCCCAGGGAGACAGGGGGTAAATCAGCAGTTCTTC. Its translation: CASSLLPGRQGVNQQFF.

The CDR3 spells CASSSAGFNEKLFF. Written as DNA, the CDR3 is TGCGCCAGCAGCTCCGCGGGATTTAATGAAAAACTGTTTTTT. The rearrangement uses TRBV5-1 and TRBJ1-4, with D unclear. The V end lost 3 bases, the J end lost 4 bases, and 10 bases lay between the germline ends. CDR3 length: 14 amino acids. Germline V gives CDR1 SGHRS, CDR2 YFSETQ.

The CDR3 sequence is CASTLPGGAVSRNEQFF. The DNA of the CDR3 is TGTGCCAGCACCTTGCCAGGCGGGGCAGTGAGTCGTAATGAGCAGTTCTTC. The chain couples TRBV28 to TRBJ2-1; possible D gene TRBD2, 6 bases. The length of the CDR3 is 17 residues. Germline CDR1 reads MDHEN; CDR2 reads SYDVKM. The V gene lost 7 bases and the J gene lost 7 bases, with 26 bases spanning the gap.

About this clone itself: The germline gene is not matched at one end of the junction; a read error may be the cause. The rearrangement uses TRBV19 and TRBJ1-2; perhaps TRBD1 as D (5 bases). This CDR3 region has 9 residues. The germline V gene has CDR1 LNHDA and CDR2 SQIVND (reference sequence). CDR3 nucleotides: TGTGCCAGTGGCCGAGAGGGACTCTTC. It yields the protein CASGREGLF.

In this sample, this clone turned up once. This chain joins TRBV11-2 and TRBJ2-1; possibly TRBD1 for D (6 bases). Germline lookup yields CDR1 SGHAT and CDR2 FQNNGV. V was cut by 4 bases and J by 1 base, with 11 bases left in between. The CDR3 is made up of 15 amino acids. The CDR3 bases are TGTGCCAGCAGCTCCCAAAGGGGGTCCTACAATGAGCAGTTCTTC. Its translation is CASSSQRGSYNEQFF.

The genes are TRBV2 and TRBJ2-2; 14 bases map to TRBD2. With V trimmed by 6 bases and J by 9 bases, 6 bases remained unmatched. Germline lookup yields CDR1 SNHLY and CDR2 FYNNEI. This CDR3 has 15 residues. Here the CDR3 DNA reads TGTGCCAGCAGGAGACTAGCGGGAGGGCCTAGGGAGCTGTTTTTT. Translating gives CASRRLAGGPRELFF. Drawing the rest from reference TRBV2 and TRBJ2-2, the complete variable domain is EPEVTQTPSHQVTQMGQEVILRCVPISNHLYFYWYRQILGQKVEFLVSFYNNEISEKSEIFDDQFSVERPDGSNFTLKIRSTKLEDSAMYFCASRRLAGGPRELFFGEGSRLTVL.

The V and J genes are TRBV30 and TRBJ1-3; D may be TRBD1 (5 bases). Germline-derived CDR1 and CDR2 are GTSNPN and SVGIG (reference sequence). V was trimmed by 1 base and J by 0 bases, leaving 10 bases between them. The CDR3 has 15 amino acids. The CDR3 region is CAWSGTLSSGNTIYF. The DNA for the CDR3 is TGTGCCTGGAGTGGGACATTAAGCTCTGGAAACACCATATATTTT.

This clone was picked up a small number of times. The same CDR3 also results from other DNA sequences found in this sample. The chain uses TRBV27 and TRBJ1-2; possibly TRBD1 for D (6 bases). The V gene's germline CDR1 is MNHEY and CDR2 SMNVEV (reference sequence). Trimming cost V 8 bases and J 4 bases, with 11 bases left between them. CDR3 size: 12 residues. The CDR3 coding sequence is TGTGCCAGCTATGGGGGCGGCTATGGCTACACCTTC. Its protein product is CASYGGGYGYTF.

The chain recombines TRBV28 with TRBJ2-3, with D possibly being TRBD1 or TRBD2 (5 bases each). There are 15 residues in the CDR3. The germline V gene encodes CDR1 MDHEN and CDR2 SYDVKM. Trimming left V 6 bases short and J 2 bases short, with 15 bases between. CDR3 amino acids: CASSQGTHPTDTQYF. The CDR3 DNA follows: TGTGCCAGCAGCCAAGGGACCCATCCCACAGATACGCAGTATTTT.

This clone has more than one count but fewer than ten. This chain connects TRBV7-2 to TRBJ1-2, with D possibly matching TRBD1 (6 bases). Per the germline V gene, CDR1 is SGHTA and CDR2 is FQGNSA. The CDR3 covers 13 residues. The V end lost 5 bases, the J end lost 8 bases, and 15 bases lay between the germline ends. The CDR3 region has the DNA TGTGCCAGCAGCCCCTTGGGGGCCCGGGGCTACACCTTC. It encodes CASSPLGARGYTF.

The chain carries TRBV27 and TRBJ2-1; the match to TRBD2 covers 7 bases. The junction had 18 bases not matched to a gene; V was cut back by 6 bases and J by 7 bases. The germline V gene encodes CDR1 MNHEY and CDR2 SMNVEV (reference sequence). This CDR3 is 17 amino acids long. The CDR3 spells CASSSSERGVKRNEQFF. The CDR3 nucleotides read TGTGCCAGCAGCTCTTCTGAGCGGGGAGTTAAGCGTAATGAGCAGTTCTTC.

The V gene is TRBV9, the J gene TRBJ2-7; 7 nucleotides align to TRBD1. The CDR3 sequence is 15 residues long. The V segment lost 4 bases and the J segment 4 bases; nucleotides outside the gene matches: 11. Germline-derived CDR1 and CDR2 are SGDLS and YYNGEE. This chain's CDR3 is CASSPPSGTAYEQYF. The CDR3 coding sequence is TGTGCCAGCAGCCCCCCCTCCGGGACAGCATACGAGCAGTACTTC.

The chain combines TRBV2 with TRBJ1-1; 7 bases fit TRBD1. After removal of 6 bases from V and 8 bases from J, the junction contained 12 bases not matched to a gene. CDR1 and CDR2 from the germline V gene are SNHLY and FYNNEI. The CDR3 runs 14 residues. Written as DNA, the CDR3 is TGTGCCAGCAGGTCCGGGACAGTTAACGTCGAAGCTTTCTTT. Its protein is CASRSGTVNVEAFF.

V is TRBV25-1 and J is TRBJ2-5; D uncertain. The DNA end lines up better with TRBJ2-7; the J call may be wrong. The CDR3 is 14 residues long. Germline V gene lookup returns CDR1 MGHDK and CDR2 SYGVNS. CDR3 in amino acids: CASSESSLPYEQYF. The CDR3 nucleotides read TGTGCCAGCAGTGAATCCAGTTTGCCCTACGAGCAGTACTTC.

The chain uses TRBV5-1 and TRBJ2-7, with TRBD1 matching over 11 bases. The CDR3 is 14 amino acids. V lost 4 bases and J lost 3; bases outside the gene matches: 3. Germline CDR1 SGHRS, CDR2 YFSETQ. The CDR3 is CASSTGTGGYEQYF. CDR3 nucleotides: TGCGCCAGCAGCACCGGGACAGGGGGCTACGAGCAGTACTTC.